The clone carrying this TCR beta chain has a handful of counts. Its antigen is as yet unknown. CDR1 and CDR2 (germline): KGHSH, LQKENI. The CDR3 spans 12 residues. V lost 3 bases, J lost 3 bases, and 6 bases lay in between. This sample was included in a study of radiotherapy plus CTLA-4 blockade in lung cancer. Study observations and caveats: Following radiotherapy plus ipilimumab, tumor-derived TCR clones expanded in the blood.

The repertoire was sequenced with immunoSEQ multiplex PCR; TCRdb's copy has only in-frame clones and lacks some. The sample lists tens of thousands of clones; around 75% were seen once. The input for sequencing was peripheral blood, taken from a patient treated with radiotherapy plus ipilimumab. This sequence originates from a human donor with non-small cell lung cancer who had a complete response to radiotherapy plus ipilimumab. V and J are TRBV18 and TRBJ2-7, with D possibly being TRBD1 (5 bases). The CDR3 sequence is CASSPDSYEQYF. In nucleotides, the CDR3 is TGTGCCAGCTCACCCGACAGCTACGAGCAGTACTTC. The whole variable domain, filled in from reference TRBV18 and TRBJ2-7, reads NAGVMQNPRHLVRRRGQEARLRCSPMKGHSHVYWYRQLPEEGLKFMVYLQKENIIDESGMPKERFSAEFPKEGPSILRIQQVVRGDSAAYFCASSPDSYEQYFGPGTRLTVT.